The TCR beta chain described here comes from a study of T cells expressing NK-cell markers. Study conclusions and caveats: What remained unclear was the HCMV specificity of expanded NKG2C+ T cell clones. The CD3+CD56-NKG2C+ fraction of a handful of donors was also led by these clonotypes. In about 6 donors, dominant NKG2C+ clonotypes were roughly 1.0-8% of CD8+ T cells.

As for this clonotype: What it recognizes is unknown.

What made the TCR beta cDNA was 5'RACE template switching with UMIs. TCRdb reanalyzed the 5' RACE reads, giving one entry per CDR3 protein sequence and no DNA. In total, the table holds some 440,000 distinct CDR3 sequences. Looked up from germline, CDR1 is KGHDR and CDR2 is SFDVKD. There are 14 residues in the CDR3. The sequenced sample was blood T cells: a sorted CD56 or NKG2C T cell subset, CD4+ or CD8+ T cells, or bulk PBMC T cells (not recorded which). This sequence joins TRBV24-1 and TRBJ2-6. The TCR originated in a woman aged 50 to 60 in good health. CDR3 amino acids: CATPSFSGANVLTF.